What follows are 27 T cell receptor beta chains derived from one specimen sequenced in a study of blood T cells in healthy people across ages (dated by TCRdb to 2015 to 2017). The protocol used for the library was 5' RACE. The reads were generated on an Illumina HiSeq 2500. A second PCR of about 7 to 12 cycles was run with a J-beta primer mix and a sample-barcoded 5' primer. Using fastp trimming at Q25 and MiXCR clonotype assembly, TCRdb reanalyzed the public sequencing data and kept in-frame beta chains. Under each unique CDR3 protein, matching rows form one entry showing the most common genes and DNA. The sample table contains 1.5 million to 2 million distinct CDR3 sequences; only one count was recorded for 25% to 30% of them. The top ten constitute around 7.7% of the sample. The sequencing sample was made of blood. The receptor source for this set is a woman in her thirties in good health.

About this clonotype: At one boundary the junction diverges from the germline segment, which might be a read error. This sequence joins TRBV5-1 and TRBJ2-3; possible D gene TRBD2, 6 bases. CDR1 and CDR2 (germline): SGHRS, YFSETQ. The CDR3 has 13 residues. The CDR3 protein is CASSVTSTGTQYF. The CDR3 coding sequence is TGCGCCAGCAGCGTTACTAGCACAGGTACGCAGTATTTT.

This chain joins TRBV11-2 and TRBJ2-4; D gene ambiguous. This CDR3 region has 14 residues. V lost 4 bases and J lost 5, with 12 bases in between. The germline CDR1 and CDR2 sequences are SGHAT and FQNNGV. The chain's CDR3 is CASSSPEIQNIQYF. The DNA for the CDR3 is TGTGCCAGCAGCTCACCAGAAATCCAAAACATTCAGTACTTC.

This clonotype was counted ten times or more. V is TRBV3-1 and J is TRBJ2-5; 8 bases line up with TRBD1. Germline CDR1 LGHDT, CDR2 YNNKEL (reference sequence). Germline trimming cut 1 base from V and 4 bases from J; bases unmatched to any gene: 5. The CDR3 contains 15 residues. CDR3 bases: TGTGCCAGCAGCCAAGTCCGCGACAGGGGAGAGACCCAGTACTTC. Translation: CASSQVRDRGETQYF.

The chain recombines TRBV6-1 with TRBJ1-6, with 7 nucleotides matching TRBD1. The CDR3 is 13 amino acids. CDR1 is MNHNS, CDR2 SASEGT, per germline. V lost 6 bases and J lost 14; bases outside the gene matches: 10. The CDR3: CASRRDSRSSLHF. The DNA of the CDR3 is TGTGCCAGCAGGCGGGACAGCAGATCATCCCTCCACTTT.

Only a few counts were recorded for this clonotype. The V gene is TRBV9, the J gene TRBJ2-3, with D hard to call. CDR3 length: 15 amino acids. Germline-derived CDR1 and CDR2 are SGDLS and YYNGEE. V gave up 1 base and J gave up 0 bases, with 9 bases separating them. CDR3 residues: CASSVSSVSTDTQYF. CDR3 bases: TGTGCCAGCAGCGTAAGCAGCGTTAGCACAGATACGCAGTATTTT.

CDR3 DNA sequence: TGCAGTGCTAGAGAGGGGCTCGACTACGAGCAGTACTTC. Translated: CSAREGLDYEQYF. The chain uses TRBV20-1 and TRBJ2-7; D perhaps matches TRBD1 (5 bases). The germline gives CDR1 DFQATT, CDR2 SNEGSKA (reference sequence). CDR3 length: 13 amino acids. V was shortened by 0 bases and J by 3 bases, with 9 bases between the two germline ends.

The V gene is TRBV7-9, the J gene TRBJ1-1; D uncertain. CDR1 and CDR2 from the germline V gene are SEHNR and FQNEAQ (reference sequence). CDR3 length: 16 residues. V was shortened by 3 bases and J by 1 base, with 15 bases between the two germline ends. CDR3 nucleotides: TGTGCCAGCAGCTTGGCCCCGTGGAGACCGAACACTGAAGCTTTCTTT. Translated, it gives CASSLAPWRPNTEAFF.

As to this clonotype: Since a much larger clone is just one base distant, this may be a read error. This chain uses TRBV24-1 with TRBJ2-7, with TRBD1 as a possible D gene (5 bases). Germline V lookup: CDR1 KGHDR, CDR2 SFDVKD. The CDR3 runs to 15 residues. Trimming left V 4 bases short and J 7 bases short, with 19 bases between. CDR3 nucleotide sequence: TGTGCCACCAGTGACCGACAGAGTTCCTACAATGAGCAGTACTTC. Translating gives CATSDRQSSYNEQYF.

This clonotype has just a few counts. The chain employs TRBV20-1 and TRBJ1-2, with 10 bases aligning to TRBD1. V lost 6 bases to trimming and J lost 8 bases; unmatched junction nucleotides: 18. The length of the CDR3 is 16 residues. The germline V gene encodes CDR1 DFQATT and CDR2 SNEGSKA (reference sequence). CDR3 coding DNA: TGCAGTGCAGAAAGCCAACCGGGACAGGGGACGCGGGGCTACACCTTC. It codes for CSAESQPGQGTRGYTF.

Note on this clonotype: Since a much larger clone is just one base distant, this may be a read error. The CDR3 nucleotides read TGCAGCGTGGCGGGGGGTCCCTACGAGCAGTTCTTC. Amino acid sequence: CSVAGGPYEQFF. This chain uses TRBV29-1 with TRBJ2-7; 8 nucleotides align to TRBD2. The DNA end is a closer match to TRBJ2-1, so the J assignment may be wrong. The CDR3 is made up of 12 amino acids. The V gene's germline CDR1 is SQVTM and CDR2 ANQGSEA.

Many counts were recorded for this clonotype. The CDR3 reads CASSRTGATNEKLFF. In nucleotides, the CDR3 is TGTGCCAGCAGCCGAACAGGGGCTACTAATGAAAAACTGTTTTTT. The chain employs TRBV7-3 and TRBJ1-4; 7 nucleotides line up with TRBD1. Per germline, CDR1 SGHTA and CDR2 FQGTGA. Trimming at V came to 5 bases and at J to 2 bases, leaving 5 bases not matched to a gene. The CDR3 is 15 residues long.

The genes are TRBV12-5 and TRBJ1-5; 8 nucleotides agree with TRBD1. The CDR3 totals 15 residues. Trimming took 6 bases from V and 5 from J; bases not matched to a gene: 9. CDR1 is LGHNT, CDR2 FRNRAP, per germline. CDR3 in amino acids: CASGISGGLDQPQHF. The CDR3 bases are TGTGCTAGTGGAATATCAGGGGGCTTGGATCAGCCCCAGCATTTT.

This clonotype was found many times. The chain has TRBV29-1 and TRBJ2-7; tentative D call: TRBD1 (6 bases). The germline V gene encodes CDR1 SQVTM and CDR2 ANQGSEA. Deletions cut 4 bases from V and 7 bases from J, with 17 bases between. The CDR3 totals 13 residues. CDR3 region: CSVAGAGDGEQYF. CDR3 nucleotides: TGCAGCGTTGCTGGGGCAGGGGACGGAGAGCAGTACTTC.

CDR3 loop: CASSETMNMVGQSTDTQYF. The DNA of the CDR3 is TGTGCCAGCAGTGAAACGATGAATATGGTGGGGCAGTCCACAGATACGCAGTATTTT. The V gene is TRBV6-1, the J gene TRBJ2-3; tentatively, D is TRBD1 (5 bases). The CDR3 covers 19 residues. Germline V lookup: CDR1 MNHNS, CDR2 SASEGT. The V and J ends lost 2 bases and 2 bases respectively, with 23 bases between them.

The chain is built from TRBV7-9 and TRBJ2-1; tentative D call: TRBD1 (5 bases). Germline V CDR1 and CDR2: SEHNR, FQNEAQ (reference sequence). Trimming stripped 4 bases from V and 4 bases from J, with 17 bases between. The CDR3 runs 16 residues. As DNA, the CDR3 is TGTGCCAGCAGCTATACTTTAGGGGCCGTGTACAATGAGCAGTTCTTC. Its protein is CASSYTLGAVYNEQFF.

This clonotype was picked up a small number of times. J is TRBJ2-7 and V is TRBV10-3; D possibly corresponds to TRBD1 (5 bases). This CDR3 contains 14 residues. The germline V gene has CDR1 ENHRY and CDR2 SYGVKD. V was pared by 0 bases and J by 3 bases, with 9 bases between. CDR3 nucleotide sequence: TGTGCCATCAGTGAGTCGAGACAGCACTACGAGCAGTACTTC. The encoded protein is CAISESRQHYEQYF.

The chain combines TRBV7-4 with TRBJ2-1; D call uncertain. The CDR3 length is 18 residues. Germline-derived CDR1 and CDR2 are SGHVT and SQSDAQ. Trimming took off 1 base at V and 6 bases at J, with 22 bases between the two ends. CDR3 loop: CASSLDEVGSLWINEQFF. The CDR3 DNA reads as TGTGCCAGCAGCTTAGACGAGGTCGGCTCCCTTTGGATCAATGAGCAGTTCTTC.

This clonotype was recorded a few times. The genes are TRBV20-1 and TRBJ1-2; D remains unclear. The CDR3 runs to 12 residues. The germline V and J ends were trimmed by 1 base and 6 bases, with 9 bases remaining between them. The germline V gene encodes CDR1 DFQATT and CDR2 SNEGSKA (reference sequence). CDR3 sequence (DNA): TGCAGTGCTAGAGCTGGGAGTAATGGCTACACCTTC. Translated, it gives CSARAGSNGYTF.

The V and J genes are TRBV11-2 and TRBJ2-5, with D possibly being TRBD2 (5 bases). This CDR3 is 14 amino acids long. The germline CDR1 and CDR2 sequences are SGHAT and FQNNGV. V was cut by 3 bases and J by 2 bases, with 10 bases left in between. The CDR3 nucleotides read TGTGCCAGCAGCTTTAGCGCGAATCAAGAGACCCAGTACTTC. Residues: CASSFSANQETQYF.

V is TRBV6-2 or TRBV6-3 and J is TRBJ2-1; 11 bases fit TRBD1. Germline loops: CDR1 MNHEY, CDR2 SVGEGT. The CDR3 consists of 17 residues. The junction had 7 bases not matched to a gene; V was cut back by 0 bases and J by 6 bases. Here the CDR3 reads CASSYSMGQGESNEQFF. The CDR3 nucleotides are TGTGCCAGCAGTTACTCGATGGGACAGGGGGAGAGCAATGAGCAGTTCTTC.

V usage is TRBV10-3 and J usage is TRBJ2-3; 7 bases map to TRBD2. CDR3 length: 15 residues. CDR1 and CDR2 from the germline V gene are ENHRY and SYGVKD. Trimming removed 6 bases from V and 0 bases from J; junction bases left unmatched: 6. Here the CDR3 reads CAISQLAPSTDTQYF. CDR3 DNA: TGTGCCATCAGCCAACTAGCGCCTAGCACAGATACGCAGTATTTT.

The CDR3 here is CATSDLSQNTGELFF. CDR3 DNA: TGTGCCACCAGTGATTTGAGTCAGAACACCGGGGAGCTGTTTTTT. This rearrangement joins TRBV24-1 to TRBJ2-2; no firm D call. V lost 0 bases and J 1 base, leaving 5 bases between the germline ends. From germline, CDR1 is KGHDR and CDR2 SFDVKD. This CDR3 has 15 amino acids.

This clonotype has at least ten counts. V and J are TRBV12-3 or TRBV12-4 and TRBJ2-7; the D gene could be TRBD1 or TRBD2 (5 bases each). V was shortened by 2 bases and J by 5 bases, with 7 bases between the two germline ends. The CDR3 is 12 residues long. CDR3 nucleotides: TGTGCCAGCAGTTTAAGAGGGGACGAGCAGTACTTC. Its protein product is CASSLRGDEQYF.

This clonotype was seen a few times. J is TRBJ2-7 and V is TRBV7-2, with a possible D match to TRBD1 (6 bases). V was trimmed by 5 bases and J by 2 bases, leaving 16 bases between them. In germline, CDR1 is SGHTA, CDR2 FQGNSA. The CDR3 has 15 amino acids. CDR3 coding DNA: TGTGCCAGCAGCAAAAAGACAGGTACCACCTACGAGCAGTACTTC. Amino acids: CASSKKTGTTYEQYF.

This clonotype turned up a few times. The V gene is TRBV2, the J gene TRBJ2-1, with 10 nucleotides matching TRBD2. This CDR3 spans 17 amino acids. V dropped 4 bases and J dropped 0; count of bases not matched to a gene: 6. CDR1 and CDR2 from the germline V gene are SNHLY and FYNNEI. The CDR3 loop is CASSGSLAGGSYNEQFF. The CDR3 DNA sequence: TGTGCCAGCAGTGGGTCCTTAGCGGGGGGCTCCTACAATGAGCAGTTCTTC.

This clonotype has a count of ten or more. The chain joins TRBV12-3 or TRBV12-4 to TRBJ1-5, with D perhaps matching TRBD1 (5 bases). The ends were cut back, 8 bases at V and 1 base at J, with 6 bases in the middle. CDR3 size: 12 residues. The chain's CDR3 is CASRGSNQPQHF. As DNA, the CDR3 is TGTGCCAGCCGGGGGAGCAATCAGCCCCAGCATTTT.

In this sample, this clonotype turned up a few times. The CDR3 DNA is TGTGCCAGCAGTTTATTTCCTGGGGGCACAGATACGCAGTATTTT. Translated: CASSLFPGGTDTQYF. The chain links TRBV12-3 or TRBV12-4 to TRBJ2-3, with D unclear. V was shortened by 2 bases and J by 1 base, with 10 bases between the two germline ends. The CDR3 has 15 residues.